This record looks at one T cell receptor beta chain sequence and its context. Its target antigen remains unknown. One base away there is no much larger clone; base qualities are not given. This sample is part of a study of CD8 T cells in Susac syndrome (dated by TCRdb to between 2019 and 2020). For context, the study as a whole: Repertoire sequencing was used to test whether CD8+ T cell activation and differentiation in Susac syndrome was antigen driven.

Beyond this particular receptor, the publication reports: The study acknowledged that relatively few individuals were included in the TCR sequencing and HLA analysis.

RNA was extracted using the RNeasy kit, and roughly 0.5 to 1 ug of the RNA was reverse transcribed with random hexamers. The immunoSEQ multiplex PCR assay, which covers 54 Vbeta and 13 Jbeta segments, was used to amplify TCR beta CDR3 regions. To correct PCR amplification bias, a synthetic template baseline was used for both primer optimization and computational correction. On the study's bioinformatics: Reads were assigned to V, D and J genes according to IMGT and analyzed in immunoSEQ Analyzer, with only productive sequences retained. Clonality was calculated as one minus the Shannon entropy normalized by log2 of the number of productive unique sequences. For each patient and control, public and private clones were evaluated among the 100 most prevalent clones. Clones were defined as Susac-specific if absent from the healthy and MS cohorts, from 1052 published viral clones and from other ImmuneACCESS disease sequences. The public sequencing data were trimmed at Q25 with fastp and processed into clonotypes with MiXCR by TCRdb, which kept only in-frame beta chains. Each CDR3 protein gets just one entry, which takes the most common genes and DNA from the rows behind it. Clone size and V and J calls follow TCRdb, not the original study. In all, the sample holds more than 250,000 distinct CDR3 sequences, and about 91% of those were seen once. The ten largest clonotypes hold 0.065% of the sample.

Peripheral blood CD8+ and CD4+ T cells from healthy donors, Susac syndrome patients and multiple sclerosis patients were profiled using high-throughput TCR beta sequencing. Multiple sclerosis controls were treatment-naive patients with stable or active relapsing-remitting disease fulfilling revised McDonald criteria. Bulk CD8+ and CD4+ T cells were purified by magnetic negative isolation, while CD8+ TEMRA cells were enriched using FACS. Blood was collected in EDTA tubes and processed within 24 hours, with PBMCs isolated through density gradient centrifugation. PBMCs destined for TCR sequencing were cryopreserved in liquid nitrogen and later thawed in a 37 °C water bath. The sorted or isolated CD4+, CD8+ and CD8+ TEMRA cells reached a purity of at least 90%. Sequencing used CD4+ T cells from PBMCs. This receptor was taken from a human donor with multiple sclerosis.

In nucleotides, the sequence is TGTGCCAGTACCATACAGGGTAGGGGCACTGAAGCTTTCTTT. It specifies CASTIQGRGTEAFF. The chain is assembled from TRBV19 and TRBJ1-1; a weak D assignment points to TRBD1 (6 bases agree). Relative to germline, V is 7 bases shorter and J is 4 bases shorter, with 16 bases between their ends. From the germline V gene (reference sequence), CDR1 is LNHDA and CDR2 is SQIVND. From the cysteine up to the phenylalanine, the CDR3 has a length of 14 residues. Only the CDR3 part of the read is kept: 42 bases, read in frame from the first base.